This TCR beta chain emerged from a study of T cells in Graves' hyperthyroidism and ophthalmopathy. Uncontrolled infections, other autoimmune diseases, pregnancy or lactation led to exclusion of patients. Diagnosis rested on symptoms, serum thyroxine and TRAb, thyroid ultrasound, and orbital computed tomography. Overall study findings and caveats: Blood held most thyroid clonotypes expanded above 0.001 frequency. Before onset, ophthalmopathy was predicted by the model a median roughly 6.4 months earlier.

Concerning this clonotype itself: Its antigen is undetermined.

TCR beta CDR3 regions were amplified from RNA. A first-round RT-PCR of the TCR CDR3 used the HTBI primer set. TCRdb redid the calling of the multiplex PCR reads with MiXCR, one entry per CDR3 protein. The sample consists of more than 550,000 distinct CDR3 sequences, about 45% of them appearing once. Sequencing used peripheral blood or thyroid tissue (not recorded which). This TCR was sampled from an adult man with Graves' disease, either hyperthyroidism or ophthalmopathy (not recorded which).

DNA for the CDR3: TGTGCCACCAGTGGTGGGCGCCCTTACAGGGGGGCCTCCTACGAGCAGTACTTC. Residues: CATSGGRPYRGASYEQYF. V usage is TRBV24-1 and J usage is TRBJ2-7; 8 nucleotides line up with TRBD1. V was pared by 5 bases and J by 0 bases, with 14 bases of the junction left unmatched. Per germline, CDR1 KGHDR and CDR2 SFDVKD. This CDR3 has 18 amino acids.